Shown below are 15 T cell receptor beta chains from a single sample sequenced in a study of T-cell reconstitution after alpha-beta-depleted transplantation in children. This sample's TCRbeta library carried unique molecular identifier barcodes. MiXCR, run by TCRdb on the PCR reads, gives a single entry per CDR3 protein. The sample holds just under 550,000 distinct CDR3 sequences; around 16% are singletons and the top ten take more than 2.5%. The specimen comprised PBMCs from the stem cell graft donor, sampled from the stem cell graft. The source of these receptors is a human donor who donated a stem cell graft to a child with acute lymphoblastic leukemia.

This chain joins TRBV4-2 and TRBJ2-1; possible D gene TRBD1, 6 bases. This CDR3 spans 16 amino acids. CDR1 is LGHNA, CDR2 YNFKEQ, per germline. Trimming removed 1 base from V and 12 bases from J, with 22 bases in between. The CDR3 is CASSQGGGSTGRVQFF. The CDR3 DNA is TGTGCCAGCAGCCAAGGAGGGGGTTCTACGGGACGGGTGCAGTTCTTC.

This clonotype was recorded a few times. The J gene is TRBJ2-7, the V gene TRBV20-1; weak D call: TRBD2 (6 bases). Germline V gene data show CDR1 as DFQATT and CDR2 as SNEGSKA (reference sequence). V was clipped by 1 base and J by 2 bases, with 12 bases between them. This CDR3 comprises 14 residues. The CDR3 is CSARGRGGPYEQYF. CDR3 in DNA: TGCAGTGCTAGAGGGAGGGGCGGACCCTACGAGCAGTACTTC.

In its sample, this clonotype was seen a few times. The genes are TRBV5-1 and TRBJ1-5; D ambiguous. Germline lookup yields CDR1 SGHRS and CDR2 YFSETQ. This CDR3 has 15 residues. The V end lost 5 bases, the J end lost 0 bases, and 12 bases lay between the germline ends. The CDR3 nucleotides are TGCGCCAGCAGGGCAGACCCTTATAGCAATCAGCCCCAGCATTTT. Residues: CASRADPYSNQPQHF.

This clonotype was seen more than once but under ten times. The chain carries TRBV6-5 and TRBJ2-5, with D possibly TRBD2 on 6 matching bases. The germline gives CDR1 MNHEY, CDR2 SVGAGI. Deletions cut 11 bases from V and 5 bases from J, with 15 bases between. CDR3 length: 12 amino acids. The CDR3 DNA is TGTGCCGGCGGGACTCCCGGTGAGACCCAGTACTTC. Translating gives CAGGTPGETQYF.

The CDR3 is CASSLYARGPGAGYTF. For the CDR3, the DNA is TGTGCCAGCAGTTTATATGCCCGCGGGCCCGGTGCGGGCTACACCTTC. The chain recombines TRBV12-3 or TRBV12-4 with TRBJ1-2; D is uncertain. This CDR3 is 16 amino acids long. The germline V and J ends were trimmed by 2 bases and 8 bases, with 21 bases remaining between them.

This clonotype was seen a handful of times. The CDR3 sequence: CSAPPGGMSNQPQHF. In nucleotides, the CDR3 is TGCAGTGCCCCCCCGGGGGGTATGAGCAATCAGCCCCAGCATTTT. This chain joins TRBV20-1 and TRBJ1-5; possible D gene TRBD1, 5 bases. Germline values: CDR1 DFQATT, CDR2 SNEGSKA (reference sequence). Trimming left V 6 bases short and J 1 base short, with 16 bases between. The CDR3 totals 15 residues.

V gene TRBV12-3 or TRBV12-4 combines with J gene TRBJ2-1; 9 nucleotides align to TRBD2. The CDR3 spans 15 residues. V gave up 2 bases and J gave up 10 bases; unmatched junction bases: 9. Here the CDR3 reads CASSLTASGTREQFF. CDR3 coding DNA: TGTGCCAGCAGTTTAACGGCTAGCGGGACGCGGGAGCAGTTCTTC.

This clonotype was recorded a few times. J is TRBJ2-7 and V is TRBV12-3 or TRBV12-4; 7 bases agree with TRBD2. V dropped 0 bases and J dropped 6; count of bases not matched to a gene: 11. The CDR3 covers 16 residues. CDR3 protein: CASSLAGLAGDSEQYF. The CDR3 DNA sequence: TGTGCCAGCAGTTTAGCGGGTCTGGCGGGAGATAGCGAGCAGTACTTC.

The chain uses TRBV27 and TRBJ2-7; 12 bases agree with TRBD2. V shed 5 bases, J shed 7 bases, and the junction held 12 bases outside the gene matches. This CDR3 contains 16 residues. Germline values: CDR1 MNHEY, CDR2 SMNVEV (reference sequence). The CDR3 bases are TGTGCCAGCAGTCTCCCGGCGACTAGCGGGAGTCGTGAGCAGTACTTC. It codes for CASSLPATSGSREQYF.

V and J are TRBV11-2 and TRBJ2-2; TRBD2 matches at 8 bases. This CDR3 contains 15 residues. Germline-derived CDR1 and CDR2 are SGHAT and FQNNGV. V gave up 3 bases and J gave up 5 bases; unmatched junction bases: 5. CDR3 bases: TGTGCCAGCAGCTTTCTGGCTAGCGGGACCGGGGAGCTGTTTTTT. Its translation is CASSFLASGTGELFF. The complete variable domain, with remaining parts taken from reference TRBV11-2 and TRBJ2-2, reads EAGVAQSPRYKIIEKRQSVAFWCNPISGHATLYWYQQILGQGPKLLIQFQNNGVVDDSQLPKDRFSAERLKGVDSTLKIQPAKLEDSAVYLCASSFLASGTGELFFGEGSRLTVL.

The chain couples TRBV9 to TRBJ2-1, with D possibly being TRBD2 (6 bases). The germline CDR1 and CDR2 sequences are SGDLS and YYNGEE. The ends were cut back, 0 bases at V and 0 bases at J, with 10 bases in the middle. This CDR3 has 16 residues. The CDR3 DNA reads TGTGCCAGCAGCGTAGATGTAGCGGACTCCTACAATGAGCAGTTCTTC. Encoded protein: CASSVDVADSYNEQFF.

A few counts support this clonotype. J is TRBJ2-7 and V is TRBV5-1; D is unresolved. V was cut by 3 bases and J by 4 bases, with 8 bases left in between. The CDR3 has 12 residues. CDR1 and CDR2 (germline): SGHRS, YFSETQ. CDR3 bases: TGCGCCAGCAGCTACAACGGGTACGAGCAGTACTTC. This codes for CASSYNGYEQYF.

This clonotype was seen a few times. The CDR3 protein is CASSLVSGSTVYNEQFF. The CDR3 bases are TGCGCCAGCAGCTTAGTTAGCGGGTCCACGGTATACAATGAGCAGTTCTTC. This chain links TRBV5-1 with TRBJ2-1; TRBD2 agrees at 7 bases. Germline trimming cut 2 bases from V and 4 bases from J; bases unmatched to any gene: 12. CDR1 is SGHRS and CDR2 is YFSETQ in the germline V gene. The CDR3 is 17 residues long. The whole variable domain, filled in from reference TRBV5-1 and TRBJ2-1, reads KAGVTQTPRYLIKTRGQQVTLSCSPISGHRSVSWYQQTPGQGLQFLFEYFSETQRNKGNFPGRFSGRQFSNSRSEMNVSTLELGDSALYLCASSLVSGSTVYNEQFFGPGTRLTVL.

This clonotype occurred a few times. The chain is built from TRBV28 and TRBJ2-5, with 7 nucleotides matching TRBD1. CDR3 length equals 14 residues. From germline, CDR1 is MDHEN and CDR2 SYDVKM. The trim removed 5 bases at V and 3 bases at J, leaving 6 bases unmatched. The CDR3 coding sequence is TGTGCCAGCAGTCCCCCCGGGACAGAAGAGACCCAGTACTTC. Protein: CASSPPGTEETQYF. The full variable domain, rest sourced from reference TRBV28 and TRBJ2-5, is DVKVTQSSRYLVKRTGEKVFLECVQDMDHENMFWYRQDPGLGLRLIYFSYDVKMKEKGDIPEGYSVSREKKERFSLILESASTNQTSMYLCASSPPGTEETQYFGPGTRLLVL.

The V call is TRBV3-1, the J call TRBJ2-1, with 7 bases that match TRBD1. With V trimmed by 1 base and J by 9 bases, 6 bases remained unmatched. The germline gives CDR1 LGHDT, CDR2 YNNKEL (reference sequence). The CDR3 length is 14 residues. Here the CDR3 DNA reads TGTGCCAGCAGCCAAGGGACAGGTAGGGGTGAGCAGTTCTTC. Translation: CASSQGTGRGEQFF.